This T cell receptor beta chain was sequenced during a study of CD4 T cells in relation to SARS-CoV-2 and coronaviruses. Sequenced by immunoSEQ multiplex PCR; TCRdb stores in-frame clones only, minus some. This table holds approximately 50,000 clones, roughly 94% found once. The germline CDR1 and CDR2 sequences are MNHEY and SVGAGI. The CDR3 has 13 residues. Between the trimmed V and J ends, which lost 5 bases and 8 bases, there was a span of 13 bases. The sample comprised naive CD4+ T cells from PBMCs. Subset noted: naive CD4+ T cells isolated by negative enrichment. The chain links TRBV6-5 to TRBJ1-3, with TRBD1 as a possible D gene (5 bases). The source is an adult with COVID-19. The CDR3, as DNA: TGTGCCAGCAGTCGGCTAACGGGGGACACCATATATTTT. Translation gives CASSRLTGDTIYF.